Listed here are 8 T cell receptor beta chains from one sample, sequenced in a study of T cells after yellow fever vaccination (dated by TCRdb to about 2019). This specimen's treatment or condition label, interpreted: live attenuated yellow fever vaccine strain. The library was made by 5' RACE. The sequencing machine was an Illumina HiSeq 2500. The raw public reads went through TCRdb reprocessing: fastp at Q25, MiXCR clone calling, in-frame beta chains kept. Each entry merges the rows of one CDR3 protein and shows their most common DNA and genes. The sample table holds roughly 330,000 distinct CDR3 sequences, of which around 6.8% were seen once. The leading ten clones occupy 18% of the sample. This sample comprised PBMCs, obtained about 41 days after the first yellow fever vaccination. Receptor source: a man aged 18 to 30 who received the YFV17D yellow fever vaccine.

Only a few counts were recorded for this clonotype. CDR3 coding DNA: TGCAGTGCTAGACCGGGACAAGGAGCCAAAAACATTCAGTACTTC. Its protein is CSARPGQGAKNIQYF. The gene calls are TRBV20-1 and TRBJ2-4, with D tentatively TRBD1 (6 bases). CDR3 length: 15 residues. Germline V gives CDR1 DFQATT, CDR2 SNEGSKA (reference sequence). With 2 bases removed from V and 0 bases from J, the gap between germline ends came to 11 bases.

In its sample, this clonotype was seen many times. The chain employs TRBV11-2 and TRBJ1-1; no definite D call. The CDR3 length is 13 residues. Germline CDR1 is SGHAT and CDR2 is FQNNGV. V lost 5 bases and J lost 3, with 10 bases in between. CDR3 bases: TGTGCCAGCAGCCCGAGACGGGACACTGAAGCTTTCTTT. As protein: CASSPRRDTEAFF.

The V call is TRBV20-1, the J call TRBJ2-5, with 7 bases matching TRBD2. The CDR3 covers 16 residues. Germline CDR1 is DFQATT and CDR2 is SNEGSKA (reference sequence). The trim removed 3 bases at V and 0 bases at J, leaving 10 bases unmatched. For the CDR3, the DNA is TGCAGTGCTAGCAGTTGGCTAGCGGAGAACCAAGAGACCCAGTACTTC. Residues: CSASSWLAENQETQYF.

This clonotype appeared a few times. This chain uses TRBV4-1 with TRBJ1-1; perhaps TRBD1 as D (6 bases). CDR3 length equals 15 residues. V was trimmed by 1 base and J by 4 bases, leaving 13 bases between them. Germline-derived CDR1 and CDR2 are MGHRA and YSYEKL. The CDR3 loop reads CASSQVPGVSTEAFF. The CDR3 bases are TGCGCCAGCAGCCAAGTCCCAGGGGTTAGCACTGAAGCTTTCTTT.

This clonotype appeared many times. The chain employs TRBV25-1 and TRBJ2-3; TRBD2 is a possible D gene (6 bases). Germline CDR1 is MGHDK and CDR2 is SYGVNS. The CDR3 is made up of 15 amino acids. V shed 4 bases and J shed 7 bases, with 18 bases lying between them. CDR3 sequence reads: CASSAPGWGLNTQYF. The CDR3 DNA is TGTGCCAGCAGTGCACCAGGGTGGGGACTCAATACGCAGTATTTT.

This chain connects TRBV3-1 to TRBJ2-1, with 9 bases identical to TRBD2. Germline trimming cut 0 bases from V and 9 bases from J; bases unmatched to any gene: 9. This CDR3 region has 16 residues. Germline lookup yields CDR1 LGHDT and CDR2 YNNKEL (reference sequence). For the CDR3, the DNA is TGTGCCAGCAGCCAAGACGGGGAGCGGGGGGCCGGTGAGCAGTTCTTC. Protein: CASSQDGERGAGEQFF.

The CDR3 DNA is TGCGCCAGCAGCCCGGGACTAGCGGGACTACGGACCCAGTACTTC. Protein sequence: CASSPGLAGLRTQYF. This chain uses TRBV5-1 with TRBJ2-5, with 13 bases matching TRBD2. The germline V gene has CDR1 SGHRS and CDR2 YFSETQ. V lost 4 bases, J lost 7 bases, and 7 bases stayed unmatched. There are 15 residues in the CDR3.

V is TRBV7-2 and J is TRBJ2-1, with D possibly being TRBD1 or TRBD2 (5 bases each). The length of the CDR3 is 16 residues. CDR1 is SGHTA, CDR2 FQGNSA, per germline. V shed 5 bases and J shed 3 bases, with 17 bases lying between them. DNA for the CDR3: TGTGCCAGCAGCCTAGGGGCAGGGAGTTACTACAATGAGCAGTTCTTC. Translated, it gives CASSLGAGSYYNEQFF.